One sample yielded the 13 T cell receptor beta chains listed below, sequenced in a study of cytomegalovirus exposure and HLA in healthy donors. PCR primers comprised 60 Vbeta and 13 Jbeta primers. Method: immunoSEQ multiplex PCR; TCRdb's copy keeps in-frame clones and lacks some. The sample holds 110,000 or so clones; 76% are singletons and the top ten take roughly a sixth. The specimen was PBMCs. These receptors were obtained from a man in his forties or fifties in good health and CMV-seropositive.

This clone appeared once. This rearrangement joins TRBV27 to TRBJ1-4; TRBD1 might be the D (6 bases). Trimming left V 5 bases short and J 7 bases short, with 11 bases between. This CDR3 region has 13 residues. The germline gives CDR1 MNHEY, CDR2 SMNVEV (reference sequence). The CDR3 loop reads CASSPGQLEKLFF. The CDR3 nucleotides are TGTGCCAGCAGTCCAGGACAGCTTGAAAAACTGTTTTTT.

The chain employs TRBV4-3 and TRBJ2-7, with a possible D match to TRBD2 (5 bases). This CDR3 region has 16 residues. Trimming cost V 3 bases and J 1 base, with 16 bases left between them. Looked up from germline, CDR1 is LGHNA and CDR2 is YSLEER. As DNA, the CDR3 is TGCGCCAGCAGCCACTCCCGGATGGAGGATTCCTACGAGCAGTACTTC. This translates into CASSHSRMEDSYEQYF.

J is TRBJ1-4 and V is TRBV11-2; TRBD1 aligns across 7 bases. Germline V gene lookup returns CDR1 SGHAT and CDR2 FQNNGV. The J segment lost 8 bases and the V segment lost 5 bases, leaving 8 bases of the junction unmatched. The length of the CDR3 is 14 residues. CDR3 amino acids: CASSPVQGTEKLFF. The CDR3 DNA reads TGTGCCAGCAGCCCGGTACAGGGGACCGAAAAACTGTTTTTT.

Worth noting for this clone: Germline is not matched at one junction end, which may reflect a read error. V usage is TRBV5-1 and J usage is TRBJ2-7; D perhaps matches TRBD1 (6 bases). The CDR3 totals 13 residues. Per the germline V gene, CDR1 is SGHRS and CDR2 is YFSETQ. The CDR3 DNA reads TGCGCCAGCAGTTTGGGACAATACTACGAGCAGTACTTC. It specifies CASSLGQYYEQYF.

The chain couples TRBV5-1 to TRBJ2-5; D is undetermined. The germline CDR1 and CDR2 sequences are SGHRS and YFSETQ. Trimming removed 0 bases at V and 4 bases at J, with 10 bases between. The CDR3 sequence is 14 residues long. For the CDR3, the DNA is TGCGCCAGCAGCTTGGTTACGACGGGAGAGACCCAGTACTTC. Translating gives CASSLVTTGETQYF. Variable domain in full (rest from reference TRBV5-1 and TRBJ2-5): KAGVTQTPRYLIKTRGQQVTLSCSPISGHRSVSWYQQTPGQGLQFLFEYFSETQRNKGNFPGRFSGRQFSNSRSEMNVSTLELGDSALYLCASSLVTTGETQYFGPGTRLLVL.

The V and J genes are TRBV29-1 and TRBJ2-5; D is ambiguous. CDR1 and CDR2 (germline): SQVTM, ANQGSEA. Trimming stripped 7 bases from V and 3 bases from J, with 6 bases between. The CDR3 runs to 10 residues. The CDR3 is CSAIEETQYF. CDR3 nucleotides: TGCAGCGCCATAGAAGAGACCCAGTACTTC.

This chain uses TRBV5-1 with TRBJ1-1; the D gene is possibly TRBD1 (5 bases). The germline V and J ends were trimmed by 4 bases and 1 base, with 8 bases remaining between them. Looked up from germline, CDR1 is SGHRS and CDR2 is YFSETQ. This CDR3 contains 13 residues. The CDR3 spells CASSRDWNTEAFF. In DNA form, the CDR3 reads TGCGCCAGCAGCCGGGACTGGAACACTGAAGCTTTCTTT.

CDR3 loop: CASEDSNYGYTF. CDR3 coding DNA: TGTGCCAGCGAAGACTCAAACTATGGCTACACCTTC. The V call is TRBV5-4, the J call TRBJ1-2; D gene ambiguous. V was pared by 7 bases and J by 2 bases, with 9 bases between. Germline lookup yields CDR1 SGHNT and CDR2 YYREEE (reference sequence). The CDR3 consists of 12 residues.

The chain is built from TRBV19 and TRBJ2-4; possibly TRBD2 for D (5 bases). Germline V gene lookup returns CDR1 LNHDA and CDR2 SQIVND (reference sequence). This CDR3 contains 16 residues. V shed 3 bases and J shed 7 bases, with 19 bases lying between them. The CDR3, as DNA: TGTGCCAGTAGTATGGAAGGTTGGAGGACTCCGAACATTCAGTACTTC. It codes for CASSMEGWRTPNIQYF. The whole variable domain, filled in from reference TRBV19 and TRBJ2-4, reads DGGITQSPKYLFRKEGQNVTLSCEQNLNHDAMYWYRQDPGQGLRLIYYSQIVNDFQKGDIAEGYSVSREKKESFPLTVTSAQKNPTAFYLCASSMEGWRTPNIQYFGAGTRLSVL.

The V and J genes are TRBV5-1 and TRBJ1-3; TRBD1 matches at 8 bases. Looked up from germline, CDR1 is SGHRS and CDR2 is YFSETQ. The CDR3 contains 18 residues. J lost 0 bases, V lost 3 bases, and 11 bases had no gene match. CDR3 sequence (DNA): TGCGCCAGCAGCTGGGACCGGCGTCAGGGGGCCTCTGGAAACACCATATATTTT. Translation gives CASSWDRRQGASGNTIYF.

The chain has TRBV28 and TRBJ1-2, with D possibly TRBD1 on 5 matching bases. Trimming stripped 3 bases from V and 7 bases from J, with 12 bases between. Per germline, CDR1 MDHEN and CDR2 SYDVKM. There are 13 residues in the CDR3. The CDR3 loop is CASSFRGGSGYTF. CDR3 nucleotide sequence: TGTGCCAGCAGTTTTAGGGGAGGGTCTGGCTACACCTTC.

This clone was picked up one time. The V and J genes are TRBV29-1 and TRBJ1-2; D is uncertain. CDR3 length: 10 residues. The germline CDR1 and CDR2 sequences are SQVTM and ANQGSEA. V was trimmed by 7 bases and J by 3 bases, leaving 6 bases between them. The CDR3 region is CSAGDYGYTF. The CDR3 DNA follows: TGCAGCGCGGGAGACTATGGCTACACCTTC.

The chain has TRBV18 and TRBJ2-1; D remains unclear. Looked up from germline, CDR1 is KGHSH and CDR2 is LQKENI. V lost 1 base, J lost 14 bases, and 15 bases lay in between. CDR3 length equals 13 residues. The CDR3 DNA reads as TGTGCCAGCTCACCACGGAGCGCTGGTCGCGAGTTCTTC. It translates to CASSPRSAGREFF.